A single sample gave rise to the 32 T cell receptor beta chains below, sequenced in a study of identical twins (dated by TCRdb to 2015 to 2016). Receptor libraries were prepared by 5' RACE. Instrument on record: Illumina HiSeq 2000. The raw public reads went through TCRdb reprocessing: fastp at Q25, MiXCR clone calling, in-frame beta chains kept. CDR3 protein sequences are deduplicated, and each keeps its most common genes and DNA. Here the sample has a few hundred thousand distinct CDR3 sequences; about 9% occur a single time. The ten largest make up 8% to 9.5% of the sample. The sample comprised naive T cells sorted from blood. The cell subset or site label on this specimen signifies: cells isolated with a human naive T-cell isolation kit. The receptor set was obtained from a woman aged 45 to 65 in good health.

This clonotype was found a few times. V is TRBV12-3 or TRBV12-4 and J is TRBJ2-1; 8 bases align to TRBD2. The CDR3 sequence is 15 residues long. The V gene end was trimmed by 4 bases and the J gene end by 6 bases; junction bases not matched to a gene: 8. CDR3 DNA: TGTGCCAGCAGTTCGGGGACTAGGATGGCCAATGAGCAGTTCTTC. Translation gives CASSSGTRMANEQFF.

There are a few counts of this clonotype. V usage is TRBV7-9 and J usage is TRBJ1-1, with 9 bases fitting TRBD1. CDR1 and CDR2 from the germline V gene are SEHNR and FQNEAQ (reference sequence). J was trimmed by 4 bases and V by 4 bases; bases with no gene match: 13. This CDR3 has 17 residues. DNA of the CDR3: TGTGCCAGCAGCTCTCCGGGACAGGGAATGAGAGGCACTGAAGCTTTCTTT. The encoded protein is CASSSPGQGMRGTEAFF. Complete variable domain (other parts from reference TRBV7-9 and TRBJ1-1): DTGVSQNPRHKITKRGQNVTFRCDPISEHNRLYWYRQTLGQGPEFLTYFQNEAQLEKSRLLSDRFSAERPKGSFSTLEIQRTEQGDSAMYLCASSSPGQGMRGTEAFFGQGTRLTVV.

V usage is TRBV10-2 and J usage is TRBJ2-5, with D hard to call. Trimming removed 4 bases from V and 5 bases from J, with 11 bases in between. This CDR3 region has 13 residues. Per the germline V gene, CDR1 is WSHSY and CDR2 is SAAADI. CDR3 nucleotides: TGCGCCAGCAGTGGAACGCTCGGGGAGACCCAGTACTTC. It specifies CASSGTLGETQYF.

This clonotype was detected ten times or more. The rearrangement joins TRBV7-6 to TRBJ2-1; D tentatively reads TRBD1 or TRBD2 (5 bases each). The CDR3 is 14 residues long. CDR1 and CDR2 from the germline V gene are SGHVS and FNYEAQ. The ends were cut back, 5 bases at V and 7 bases at J, with 15 bases in the middle. Here the CDR3 reads CASSQPQGPNEQFF. In DNA form, the CDR3 reads TGTGCCAGCAGCCAACCCCAGGGACCTAATGAGCAGTTCTTC.

V and J are TRBV6-2 or TRBV6-3 and TRBJ2-1; either TRBD1 or TRBD2 may supply D (5 bases each). This CDR3 has 16 amino acids. V lost 2 bases and J 3 bases, leaving 14 bases between the germline ends. Germline CDR1 is MNHEY and CDR2 is SVGEGT. DNA of the CDR3: TGTGCCAGCAGTTACCACCCCGGGACCGACTACAATGAGCAGTTCTTC. This encodes CASSYHPGTDYNEQFF.

The chain combines TRBV20-1 with TRBJ2-7; TRBD2 aligns across 7 bases. The germline V gene has CDR1 DFQATT and CDR2 SNEGSKA (reference sequence). Losses at the gene ends were 4 bases for V and 6 bases for J; bases not matched to a gene: 15. CDR3 size: 15 residues. CDR3 sequence: CSATKGTTGGTEQYF. The CDR3 DNA follows: TGCAGTGCTACAAAAGGGACTACGGGCGGCACCGAGCAGTACTTC.

The chain recombines TRBV3-1 with TRBJ2-5, with D unclear. V lost 1 base and J 5 bases, leaving 17 bases between the germline ends. From germline, CDR1 is LGHDT and CDR2 YNNKEL (reference sequence). The CDR3 extends over 16 amino acids. The CDR3 is CASSQVTFGEGETQYF. Here the CDR3 DNA reads TGTGCCAGCAGCCAAGTAACTTTTGGGGAAGGGGAGACCCAGTACTTC.

This clonotype has ten or more counts. The chain carries TRBV7-9 and TRBJ2-1; perhaps TRBD2 as D (6 bases). Germline V gene sequence: CDR1 SEHNR, CDR2 FQNEAQ (reference sequence). Trimming removed 5 bases from V and 12 bases from J, with 20 bases in between. This CDR3 region has 14 residues. DNA for the CDR3: TGTGCCAGCAGCAGACAGTCCCGGGGGTTCGGGCAGTTCTTC. Its translation: CASSRQSRGFGQFF.

The rearrangement uses TRBV9 and TRBJ2-3; perhaps TRBD1 as D (5 bases). This CDR3 comprises 15 residues. The ends were cut back, 4 bases at V and 3 bases at J, with 15 bases in the middle. CDR1 is SGDLS and CDR2 is YYNGEE in the germline V gene. CDR3 in amino acids: CASSPLWGFTDTQYF. Written as DNA, the CDR3 is TGTGCCAGCAGCCCCCTTTGGGGCTTTACAGATACGCAGTATTTT.

This clonotype was recorded at least ten times. The chain couples TRBV10-3 to TRBJ2-1, with 9 nucleotides matching TRBD2. Germline CDR1 ENHRY, CDR2 SYGVKD. The CDR3 has 19 residues. V was clipped by 2 bases and J by 6 bases; unmatched bases: 17. CDR3 in amino acids: CAISEILGSGSTGPNEQFF. The CDR3 DNA is TGTGCCATCAGTGAGATTTTGGGTAGCGGGAGCACCGGACCCAATGAGCAGTTCTTC.

This clonotype was seen a few times. This chain connects TRBV9 to TRBJ2-1; 13 bases agree with TRBD2. Per the germline V gene, CDR1 is SGDLS and CDR2 is YYNGEE. Trimming at V came to 0 bases and at J to 9 bases, leaving 6 bases not matched to a gene. The CDR3 length is 16 residues. CDR3 sequence reads: CASSVGTSGRIGEQFF. CDR3 bases: TGTGCCAGCAGCGTAGGGACTAGCGGGAGAATTGGTGAGCAGTTCTTC.

This clonotype came up a few times. The rearrangement joins TRBV11-2 to TRBJ2-1; maybe TRBD2 (5 bases). The V end was cut by 0 bases, the J end by 8 bases, with 8 bases between. CDR1 and CDR2 (germline): SGHAT, FQNNGV. The CDR3 is made up of 13 amino acids. The CDR3 here is CASSLDFSDEQFF. Here the CDR3 DNA reads TGTGCCAGCAGCTTAGATTTTAGCGATGAGCAGTTCTTC.

The chain links TRBV20-1 to TRBJ2-7; TRBD2 aligns across 7 bases. V lost 3 bases and J lost 5; bases outside the gene matches: 7. CDR3 size: 13 residues. CDR1 DFQATT and CDR2 SNEGSKA come from the germline V gene (reference sequence). CDR3 DNA: TGCAGTGCTAGTCACGGAGCGGGAAACGAGCAGTACTTC. Protein sequence: CSASHGAGNEQYF.

In this sample, this clonotype turned up a few times. The V and J genes are TRBV5-1 and TRBJ1-1, with D unresolved. The CDR3 is made up of 15 amino acids. CDR1 SGHRS and CDR2 YFSETQ come from the germline V gene. Trimming took 4 bases from V and 0 from J, leaving 13 bases between them. In DNA form, the CDR3 reads TGCGCCAGCAGCCGGGAGGCGGCCCTGAACACTGAAGCTTTCTTT. This codes for CASSREAALNTEAFF.

This clonotype occurred many times. The J gene is TRBJ2-3, the V gene TRBV11-3; D uncertain. V gave up 5 bases and J gave up 6 bases, with 6 bases separating them. This CDR3 region has 11 residues. Germline CDR1 SGHNT, CDR2 YENEEA. The CDR3 sequence is CASSLYDTQYF. The CDR3 nucleotides read TGTGCCAGCAGCCTATACGATACGCAGTATTTT.

This chain connects TRBV11-2 to TRBJ1-2; D gene uncertain. Trimming removed 5 bases at V and 4 bases at J, with 17 bases between. Germline-derived CDR1 and CDR2 are SGHAT and FQNNGV. The CDR3 has 15 amino acids. The CDR3 loop reads CASSVSPGWGYGYTF. CDR3 bases: TGTGCCAGCAGCGTTAGCCCCGGGTGGGGCTATGGCTACACCTTC. Full variable domain (outside the CDR3, taken from reference TRBV11-2 and TRBJ1-2): EAGVAQSPRYKIIEKRQSVAFWCNPISGHATLYWYQQILGQGPKLLIQFQNNGVVDDSQLPKDRFSAERLKGVDSTLKIQPAKLEDSAVYLCASSVSPGWGYGYTFGSGTRLTVV.

In its sample, this clonotype was seen many times. The chain joins TRBV6-2 or TRBV6-3 to TRBJ2-3; TRBD2 matches 9 bases. The V gene end was trimmed by 2 bases and the J gene end by 0 bases; junction bases not matched to a gene: 0. CDR1 is MNHEY and CDR2 is SVGEGT in the germline V gene. CDR3 size: 15 residues. Here the CDR3 reads CASSYTSGSTDTQYF. The CDR3 bases are TGTGCCAGCAGTTACACTAGCGGGAGCACAGATACGCAGTATTTT.

This clonotype came up many times. This chain joins TRBV18 and TRBJ1-2, with unresolved D. The CDR3 is 11 residues long. Germline-derived CDR1 and CDR2 are KGHSH and LQKENI. The V gene lost 2 bases and the J gene lost 9 bases, with 7 bases spanning the gap. CDR3 residues: CASSPFCRYTF. CDR3 nucleotide sequence: TGTGCCAGCTCACCATTTTGTCGCTACACCTTC.

This clonotype was found many times. The V call is TRBV5-5, the J call TRBJ2-5; 7 bases agree with TRBD2. Germline V CDR1 and CDR2: SGHKS, YYEKEE (reference sequence). CDR3 length equals 15 residues. Germline trimming cut 5 bases from V and 0 bases from J; bases unmatched to any gene: 7. The CDR3 DNA reads TGTGCCAGCAGGCTAGCGGCCACGTACCAAGAGACCCAGTACTTC. It is translated as CASRLAATYQETQYF.

This clonotype has a count of ten or more. V usage is TRBV5-1 and J usage is TRBJ2-5; 8 bases are shared with TRBD2. Germline trimming cut 6 bases from V and 5 bases from J; bases unmatched to any gene: 12. The CDR3 covers 15 residues. Looked up from germline, CDR1 is SGHRS and CDR2 is YFSETQ. The CDR3, as DNA: TGCGCCAGCAACTCCGGGACTAGAGGTTGGGAGACCCAGTACTTC. It specifies CASNSGTRGWETQYF.

This chain links TRBV18 with TRBJ2-7; D is possibly TRBD2 (6 bases). Between the trimmed V and J ends, which lost 5 bases and 5 bases, there was a span of 7 bases. The CDR3 runs 11 residues. The V gene's germline CDR1 is KGHSH and CDR2 LQKENI. DNA of the CDR3: TGTGCCAGCTCAACGGGAGACGAGCAGTACGTC. Translation: CASSTGDEQYV.

This clonotype was seen a handful of times. The chain has TRBV20-1 and TRBJ2-1; the D is unclear. The CDR3 covers 13 residues. Germline values: CDR1 DFQATT, CDR2 SNEGSKA (reference sequence). The ends were cut back, 6 bases at V and 6 bases at J, with 15 bases in the middle. CDR3 coding DNA: TGCAGTGCCCCCACGGGCGTCTTCAATGAGCAGTTCTTC. Translated: CSAPTGVFNEQFF.

This clonotype has just a few counts. The chain is built from TRBV9 and TRBJ2-1, with TRBD1 matching 8 bases. V shed 0 bases, J shed 9 bases, and the junction held 5 bases outside the gene matches. The CDR3 contains 14 residues. Germline assignment: CDR1 SGDLS and CDR2 YYNGEE. The CDR3 here is CASSVVGQGPEQFF. The CDR3 DNA sequence: TGTGCCAGCAGCGTAGTCGGACAGGGCCCTGAGCAGTTCTTC.

This clonotype was seen more than once but under ten times. The V gene is TRBV15, the J gene TRBJ2-1; 9 positions agree with TRBD1. The CDR3 consists of 12 residues. Germline CDR1 reads LNHNV; CDR2 reads YYDKDF (reference sequence). Losses at the gene ends were 8 bases for V and 8 bases for J; bases not matched to a gene: 4. CDR3 loop: CATGTGWDEQFF. For the CDR3, the DNA is TGTGCCACCGGGACAGGGTGGGATGAGCAGTTCTTC.

The chain couples TRBV7-9 to TRBJ2-3; TRBD2 is a possible D gene (5 bases). The CDR3 loop spans 12 amino acids. Germline values: CDR1 SEHNR, CDR2 FQNEAQ (reference sequence). Trimming shortened V by 3 bases and J by 7 bases, and 8 bases separated the two germline ends. The CDR3 DNA sequence: TGTGCCAGCAGCTTCGGGAAGAATACGCAGTATTTT. Encoded protein: CASSFGKNTQYF. Drawing the rest from reference TRBV7-9 and TRBJ2-3, the complete variable domain is DTGVSQNPRHKITKRGQNVTFRCDPISEHNRLYWYRQTLGQGPEFLTYFQNEAQLEKSRLLSDRFSAERPKGSFSTLEIQRTEQGDSAMYLCASSFGKNTQYFGPGTRLTVL.

A few counts support this clonotype. The chain employs TRBV13 and TRBJ2-2; a weak D match, TRBD1 (6 bases). V lost 7 bases and J 1 base, leaving 10 bases between the germline ends. CDR1 PRHDT and CDR2 FYEKMQ come from the germline V gene (reference sequence). The CDR3 consists of 14 residues. CDR3 nucleotide sequence: TGTGCCAGCAAACGGACAGAGAACACCGGGGAGCTGTTTTTT. Protein: CASKRTENTGELFF.

This clonotype was detected ten times or more. The J gene is TRBJ1-4, the V gene TRBV6-6, with 8 bases aligning to TRBD1. V shed 2 bases and J 7 bases; nucleotides not matched to a gene: 6. CDR1 is MNHNY and CDR2 is SVGAGI in the germline V gene (reference sequence). The CDR3 sequence is 15 residues long. This chain's CDR3 is CASSYLQGAGEKLFF. Here the CDR3 DNA reads TGTGCCAGCAGTTACCTTCAGGGGGCTGGTGAAAAACTGTTTTTT.

The rearrangement joins TRBV29-1 to TRBJ1-2; D is undetermined. There are 12 residues in the CDR3. Trimming took off 6 bases at V and 3 bases at J, with 11 bases between the two ends. Germline CDR1 is SQVTM and CDR2 is ANQGSEA. The CDR3 loop is CSVWGGDYGYTF. CDR3 coding DNA: TGCAGCGTGTGGGGTGGAGACTATGGCTACACCTTC.

This clonotype was counted at least ten times. The CDR3 nucleotides are TGTGCCAGCAGTTTAGCTGAGGACTACGAGCAGTACGTC. Its translation is CASSLAEDYEQYV. The rearrangement uses TRBV12-3 or TRBV12-4 and TRBJ2-7, with D hard to call. The CDR3 totals 13 residues. The V and J ends lost 0 bases and 3 bases respectively, with 6 bases between them.

This clonotype was recorded a few times. The V and J genes are TRBV29-1 and TRBJ2-1; D remains unclear. CDR3 size: 14 residues. The V gene's germline CDR1 is SQVTM and CDR2 ANQGSEA. V was trimmed by 6 bases and J by 0 bases, leaving 12 bases between them. CDR3 sequence reads: CSVAVLHSYNEQFF. CDR3 nucleotide sequence: TGCAGCGTGGCGGTGCTTCACTCCTACAATGAGCAGTTCTTC.

The genes are TRBV3-1 and TRBJ2-4, with a possible D match to TRBD1 (5 bases). Germline loops: CDR1 LGHDT, CDR2 YNNKEL (reference sequence). The ends were cut back, 1 base at V and 2 bases at J, with 12 bases in the middle. The CDR3 is made up of 16 amino acids. As DNA, the CDR3 is TGTGCCAGCAGCCAAGTTTTGGCAGGGACCAAAAACATTCAGTACTTC. Protein: CASSQVLAGTKNIQYF.

This clonotype has more than one count but fewer than ten. The chain links TRBV10-2 to TRBJ2-7, with a possible D match to TRBD2 (5 bases). V was pared by 11 bases and J by 2 bases, with 16 bases between. The CDR3 is 13 residues long. Germline values: CDR1 WSHSY, CDR2 SAAADI. The CDR3 DNA is TGCGCCCACGCGCCAGACGGGACCTACGAGCAGTACTTC. The encoded protein is CAHAPDGTYEQYF.